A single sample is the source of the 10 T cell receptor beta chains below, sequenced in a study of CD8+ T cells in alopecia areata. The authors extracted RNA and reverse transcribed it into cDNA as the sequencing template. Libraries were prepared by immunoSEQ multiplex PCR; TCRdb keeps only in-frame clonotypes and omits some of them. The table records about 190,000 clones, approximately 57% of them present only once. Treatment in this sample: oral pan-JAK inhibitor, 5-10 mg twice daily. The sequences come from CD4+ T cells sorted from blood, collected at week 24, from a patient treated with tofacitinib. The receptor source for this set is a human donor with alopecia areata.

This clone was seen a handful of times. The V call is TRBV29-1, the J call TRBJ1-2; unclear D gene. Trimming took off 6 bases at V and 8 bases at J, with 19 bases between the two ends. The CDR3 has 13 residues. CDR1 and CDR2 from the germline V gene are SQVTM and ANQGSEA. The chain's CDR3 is CSVMDGLVPGYTF. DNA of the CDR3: TGCAGCGTGATGGACGGACTTGTGCCAGGCTACACCTTC. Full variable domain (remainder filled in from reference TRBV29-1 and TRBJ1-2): SAVISQKPSRDICQRGTSLTIQCQVDSQVTMMFWYRQQPGQSLTLIATANQGSEATYESGFVIDKFPISRPNLTFSTLTVSNMSPEDSSIYLCSVMDGLVPGYTFGSGTRLTVV.

CDR3 sequence: CASSPTEETQYF. CDR3 nucleotides: TGTGCCAGCTCACCCACAGAAGAGACCCAGTACTTC. The chain carries TRBV18 and TRBJ2-5; D is undetermined. V lost 3 bases to trimming and J lost 3 bases, with 5 bases between them. Germline loops: CDR1 KGHSH, CDR2 LQKENI. The CDR3 contains 12 residues.

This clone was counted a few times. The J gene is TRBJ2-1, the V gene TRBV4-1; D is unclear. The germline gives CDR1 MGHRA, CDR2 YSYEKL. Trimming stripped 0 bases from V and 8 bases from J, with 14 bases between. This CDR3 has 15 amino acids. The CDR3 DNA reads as TGCGCCAGCAGCCAAGATACCCAGGATGGATATGAGCAGTTCTTC. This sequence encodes CASSQDTQDGYEQFF.

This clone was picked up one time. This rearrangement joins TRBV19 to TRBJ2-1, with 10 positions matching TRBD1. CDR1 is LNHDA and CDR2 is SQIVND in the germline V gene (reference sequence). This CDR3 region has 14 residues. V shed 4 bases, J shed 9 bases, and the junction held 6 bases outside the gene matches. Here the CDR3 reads CASSTSGTGVEQFF. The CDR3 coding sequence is TGTGCCAGTAGTACGTCCGGGACAGGGGTTGAGCAGTTCTTC.

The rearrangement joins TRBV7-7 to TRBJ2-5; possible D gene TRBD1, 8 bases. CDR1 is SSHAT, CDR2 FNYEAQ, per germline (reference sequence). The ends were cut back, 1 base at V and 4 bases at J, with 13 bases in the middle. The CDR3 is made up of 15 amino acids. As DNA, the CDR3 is TGTGCCAGCAGCTTAGACAGGGGGGGCAGAGAGACCCAGTACTTC. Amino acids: CASSLDRGGRETQYF.

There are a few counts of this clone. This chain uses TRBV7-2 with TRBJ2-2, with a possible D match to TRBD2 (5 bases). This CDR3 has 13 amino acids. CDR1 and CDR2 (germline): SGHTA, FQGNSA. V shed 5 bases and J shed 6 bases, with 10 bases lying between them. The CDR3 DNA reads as TGTGCCAGCAGCCGCACCGGGGCCGGGGAGCTGTTTTTT. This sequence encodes CASSRTGAGELFF.

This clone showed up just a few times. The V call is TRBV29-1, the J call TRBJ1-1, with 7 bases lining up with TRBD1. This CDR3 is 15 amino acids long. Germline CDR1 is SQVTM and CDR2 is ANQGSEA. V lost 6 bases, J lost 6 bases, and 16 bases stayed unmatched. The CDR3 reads CSVDPGTAQRAEAFF. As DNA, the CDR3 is TGCAGCGTGGATCCTGGGACAGCCCAAAGGGCTGAAGCTTTCTTT.

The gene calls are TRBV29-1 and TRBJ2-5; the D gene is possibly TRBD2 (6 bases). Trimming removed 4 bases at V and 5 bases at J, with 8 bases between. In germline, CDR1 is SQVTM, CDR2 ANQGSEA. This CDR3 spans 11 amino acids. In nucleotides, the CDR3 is TGCAGCGTTGTTCTAGCGGAGACCCAGTACTTC. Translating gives CSVVLAETQYF. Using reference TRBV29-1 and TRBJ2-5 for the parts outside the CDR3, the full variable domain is SAVISQKPSRDICQRGTSLTIQCQVDSQVTMMFWYRQQPGQSLTLIATANQGSEATYESGFVIDKFPISRPNLTFSTLTVSNMSPEDSSIYLCSVVLAETQYFGPGTRLLVL.

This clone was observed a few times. The CDR3 DNA sequence: TGTGCCAGCAGCGCGGGACTAGCGGGGGGTACAGATACGCAGTATTTT. Its translation is CASSAGLAGGTDTQYF. The chain is built from TRBV9 and TRBJ2-3; the match to TRBD2 covers 15 bases. The junction had 2 bases not matched to a gene; V was cut back by 3 bases and J by 3 bases. This CDR3 has 16 amino acids. Germline V gene lookup returns CDR1 SGDLS and CDR2 YYNGEE. Combining the CDR3 with reference TRBV9 and TRBJ2-3 gives the whole variable domain DSGVTQTPKHLITATGQRVTLRCSPRSGDLSVYWYQQSLDQGLQFLIQYYNGEERAKGNILERFSAQQFPDLHSELNLSSLELGDSALYFCASSAGLAGGTDTQYFGPGTRLTVL.

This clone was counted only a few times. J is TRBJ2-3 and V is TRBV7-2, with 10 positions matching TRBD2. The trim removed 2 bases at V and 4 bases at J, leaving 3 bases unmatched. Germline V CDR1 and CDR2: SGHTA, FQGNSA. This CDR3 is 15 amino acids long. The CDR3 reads CASSLTSGVSDTQYF. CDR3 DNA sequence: TGTGCCAGCAGCTTAACTAGCGGGGTGTCAGATACGCAGTATTTT.